Presented here are 20 T cell receptor beta chains from one specimen sequenced in a study of identical twins. MiXCR, run by TCRdb on the 5' RACE reads, gives a single entry per CDR3 protein. This sample has 250,000 or so distinct CDR3 sequences, with 5.5% to 7% found just once. The sample also formed part of further work on yellow fever vaccine responses in identical twins.

The sample taken for sequencing was memory (CD45RO+) T cells sorted from blood. The source of these receptors is a woman aged 18-29 years in good health.

This clonotype has at least ten counts. The CDR3 spells CASKEGGNTEAFF. CDR3 coding DNA: TGTGCCAGCAAAGAGGGGGGGAACACTGAAGCTTTCTTT. The chain employs TRBV3-1 and TRBJ1-1; D is perhaps TRBD1 (6 bases). CDR3 size: 13 residues. The V end was cut by 7 bases, the J end by 1 base, with 10 bases between. Germline lookup yields CDR1 LGHDT and CDR2 YNNKEL (reference sequence).

This CDR3 reads CASSSQGGAYEQYF. The CDR3 DNA is TGCGCCAGCAGCTCTCAGGGGGGCGCCTACGAGCAGTACTTC. V is TRBV5-1 and J is TRBJ2-7, with a tentative D call TRBD1 (7 bases). From germline, CDR1 is SGHRS and CDR2 YFSETQ. Between the trimmed V and J ends, which lost 3 bases and 2 bases, there was a span of 12 bases. The CDR3 has 14 residues.

This clonotype has a handful of counts. The V and J genes are TRBV7-3 and TRBJ2-3; the match to TRBD2 covers 12 bases. Germline V gene sequence: CDR1 SGHTA, CDR2 FQGTGA. CDR3 size: 17 residues. J was trimmed by 1 base and V by 4 bases; bases with no gene match: 6. The CDR3 DNA sequence: TGTGCCAGCAGCTCACAGACTAGCGGGAGACGCACAGATACGCAGTATTTT. Residues: CASSSQTSGRRTDTQYF.

This clonotype showed up just a few times. The rearrangement links TRBV5-1 to TRBJ1-4; TRBD1 agrees at 7 bases. This CDR3 comprises 15 residues. V dropped 4 bases and J dropped 4; count of bases not matched to a gene: 7. In germline, CDR1 is SGHRS, CDR2 YFSETQ. For the CDR3, the DNA is TGCGCCAGCAGCGCCGGGGACAGAGATAATGAAAAACTGTTTTTT. Translation: CASSAGDRDNEKLFF.

The chain has TRBV3-1 and TRBJ2-4, with TRBD2 matching 7 bases. V dropped 0 bases and J dropped 12; count of bases not matched to a gene: 8. The CDR3 consists of 14 residues. CDR1 is LGHDT and CDR2 is YNNKEL in the germline V gene (reference sequence). CDR3 residues: CASSQDEWGGAQYF. CDR3 DNA: TGTGCCAGCAGCCAAGATGAATGGGGGGGTGCTCAGTACTTC. Full variable domain (missing parts from reference TRBV3-1 and TRBJ2-4): DTAVSQTPKYLVTQMGNDKSIKCEQNLGHDTMYWYKQDSKKFLKIMFSYNNKELIINETVPNRFSPKSPDKAHLNLHINSLELGDSAVYFCASSQDEWGGAQYFGAGTRLSVL.

This clonotype was counted between two and nine times. The chain uses TRBV25-1 and TRBJ2-3, with 12 bases matching TRBD2. Trimming at V came to 3 bases and at J to 0 bases, leaving 10 bases not matched to a gene. CDR1 MGHDK and CDR2 SYGVNS come from the germline V gene. The CDR3 totals 19 residues. The CDR3 nucleotides read TGTGCCAGCAGTGAGTCTAGCGGGGGGGTTCTAGCTAGCACAGATACGCAGTATTTT. This translates into CASSESSGGVLASTDTQYF.

This clonotype has just a few counts. CDR3 in amino acids: CASSLVQGVNSPLHF. The CDR3, as DNA: TGTGCCAGCAGCTTAGTACAGGGAGTGAATTCACCCCTCCACTTT. The chain recombines TRBV7-6 with TRBJ1-6, with D tentatively TRBD1 (6 bases). The CDR3 contains 15 residues. Germline CDR1 and CDR2: SGHVS and FNYEAQ. Trimming shortened V by 1 base and J by 7 bases, and 11 bases separated the two germline ends.

There are many counts of this clonotype. The chain has TRBV27 and TRBJ1-1, with TRBD1 identical over 9 bases. V gave up 6 bases and J gave up 8 bases; unmatched junction bases: 10. This CDR3 is built from 14 residues. The germline CDR1 and CDR2 sequences are MNHEY and SMNVEV (reference sequence). This CDR3 reads CASRPTGTGYEAFF. The CDR3 DNA sequence: TGTGCCAGCAGGCCAACCGGGACAGGGTACGAAGCTTTCTTT.

The chain combines TRBV12-3 or TRBV12-4 with TRBJ2-3; 10 bases fit TRBD1. This CDR3 contains 15 residues. J lost 1 base, V lost 6 bases, and 4 bases had no gene match. The CDR3 sequence: CASSFGQGGTDTQYF. The CDR3 nucleotides read TGTGCCAGCAGCTTCGGACAGGGGGGCACAGATACGCAGTATTTT.

This clonotype was counted ten times or more. The V and J genes are TRBV28 and TRBJ2-7, with 8 bases matching TRBD2. This CDR3 has 14 amino acids. After removal of 3 bases from V and 1 base from J, the junction contained 2 bases not matched to a gene. Germline CDR1 and CDR2: MDHEN and SYDVKM. CDR3 nucleotide sequence: TGTGCCAGCAGTTTCGGGGGGGAATCCTACGAGCAGTACTTC. This sequence encodes CASSFGGESYEQYF.

This clonotype was observed a handful of times. The chain has TRBV5-1 and TRBJ2-1; weak D call: TRBD2 (6 bases). V gave up 4 bases and J gave up 8 bases, with 16 bases separating them. Per germline, CDR1 SGHRS and CDR2 YFSETQ. The CDR3 sequence is 14 residues long. DNA for the CDR3: TGCGCCAGCAGCCCCGGGCGGGGAGGCGATGAGCAGTTCTTC. Its translation is CASSPGRGGDEQFF.

This clonotype has a handful of counts. The V gene is TRBV12-1, the J gene TRBJ2-2; TRBD2 reflects the table's D call only, with no check against the DNA. TRBV12-1 is noted as a pseudogene. This CDR3 is built from 20 residues. CDR3 coding DNA: TGTGCCAGCAGCACCCTAGCGGGAGGGCCCAACGTCCGGAACACCGGGGAGCTGTTTTTT. Translating it yields CASSTLAGGPNVRNTGELFF.

V and J are TRBV2 and TRBJ2-3, with a possible D match to TRBD2 (6 bases). CDR3 size: 16 residues. Looked up from germline, CDR1 is SNHLY and CDR2 is FYNNEI. Between the trimmed V and J ends, which lost 4 bases and 0 bases, there was a span of 14 bases. The CDR3 loop is CASSVFGSLSTDTQYF. In DNA form, the CDR3 reads TGTGCCAGCAGTGTATTCGGGAGCCTCAGCACAGATACGCAGTATTTT.

In its sample, this clonotype was seen many times. The chain carries TRBV6-5 and TRBJ1-5, with D possibly being TRBD1 (5 bases). In germline, CDR1 is MNHEY, CDR2 SVGAGI. The CDR3 consists of 13 residues. The V and J ends lost 2 bases and 6 bases respectively, with 8 bases between them. This CDR3 reads CASSYDSRQPQHF. The CDR3 bases are TGTGCCAGCAGTTACGACAGCCGTCAGCCCCAGCATTTT.

This clonotype appeared many times. The rearrangement uses TRBV5-1 and TRBJ2-3; D may be TRBD2 (5 bases). Deletions cut 1 base from V and 0 bases from J, with 9 bases between. The CDR3 covers 15 residues. CDR1 and CDR2 (germline): SGHRS, YFSETQ. The CDR3 spells CASSLKGVSTDTQYF. The CDR3 DNA reads as TGCGCCAGCAGCTTGAAGGGAGTCAGCACAGATACGCAGTATTTT.

The sample holds many counts of this clonotype. The chain uses TRBV20-1 and TRBJ2-7; D is unclear. The CDR3 spans 12 residues. Per the germline V gene, CDR1 is DFQATT and CDR2 is SNEGSKA (reference sequence). The ends were cut back, 0 bases at V and 9 bases at J, with 12 bases in the middle. The CDR3 loop reads CSARETGPRQYV. The CDR3 DNA sequence: TGCAGTGCTAGAGAAACTGGCCCGCGGCAGTACGTC.

This chain joins TRBV12-3 or TRBV12-4 and TRBJ1-6, with a possible D match to TRBD1 (5 bases). This CDR3 has 15 residues. The V end was cut by 3 bases, the J end by 7 bases, with 13 bases between. The CDR3 is CASSLVTGGNSPLHF. DNA of the CDR3: TGTGCCAGCAGTTTGGTTACTGGGGGAAATTCACCCCTCCACTTT.

As to this clonotype: A read error is possible here, since a much larger clone lies one base away. V gene TRBV3-1 combines with J gene TRBJ2-2, with D possibly being TRBD1 or TRBD2 (5 bases each). Germline assignment: CDR1 LGHDT and CDR2 YNNKEL (reference sequence). This CDR3 has 15 residues. CDR3 nucleotides: TGTGCCACCAGCCTGGGGACGGTGAACACCGGGGAGCTGTTTTTT. Translating gives CATSLGTVNTGELFF. The full variable domain, in which reference TRBV3-1 and TRBJ2-2 provide the parts outside the CDR3, is DTAVSQTPKYLVTQMGNDKSIKCEQNLGHDTMYWYKQDSKKFLKIMFSYNNKELIINETVPNRFSPKSPDKAHLNLHINSLELGDSAVYFCATSLGTVNTGELFFGEGSRLTVL.

The sample holds many counts of this clonotype. The rearrangement joins TRBV6-1 to TRBJ1-5; D unresolved. V was cut by 4 bases and J by 7 bases, with 5 bases left in between. The CDR3 covers 11 residues. Germline CDR1 reads MNHNS; CDR2 reads SASEGT. CDR3 sequence: CASSAEQPQHF. The CDR3 DNA sequence: TGTGCCAGCAGTGCTGAGCAGCCCCAGCATTTT.

This clonotype was counted a few times. The chain employs TRBV2 and TRBJ2-4; 8 bases are shared with TRBD2. Germline V gene sequence: CDR1 SNHLY, CDR2 FYNNEI. V was pared by 6 bases and J by 0 bases, with 7 bases of the junction left unmatched. The CDR3 contains 16 residues. CDR3 in DNA: TGTGCCAGCAGGGAGCGTAGCGGGGTAGCCAAAAACATTCAGTACTTC. Its translation: CASRERSGVAKNIQYF.